The clone carrying this T cell receptor beta chain was seen ten or more times. CDR1 and CDR2 from the germline V gene are WSHSY and SAAADI. The CDR3 has 12 amino acids. V was shortened by 8 bases and J by 3 bases, with 11 bases between the two germline ends. The data originate from a study of blood T cell repertoires in COVID-19. The data were produced by immunoSEQ multiplex PCR, yet TCRdb's version contains in-frame clones alone and is incomplete. In the table there are around 140,000 clones, 65% to 80% of which are singletons. The TCR sequence derives from a woman aged 55-69 years with acute or convalescent COVID-19. V is TRBV10-2 and J is TRBJ2-7; a possible D gene is TRBD2 (5 bases). Sequencing used peripheral blood. Here the CDR3 reads CASRHEGYEQYF. The CDR3 DNA reads TGCGCCAGCCGGCACGAGGGCTACGAGCAGTACTTC.